These 23 T cell receptor beta chains were all obtained from the same sample, sequenced in a study of cytomegalovirus exposure and HLA in healthy donors. The PCR contained 60 Vbeta and 13 Jbeta primers. Data came from immunoSEQ multiplex PCR; TCRdb stores just in-frame clones and leaves some out. The sample shows around 100,000 clones, approximately 80% of them seen only once. Specimen: PBMCs. The source of these receptors is a man in his thirties or forties in good health and CMV-seropositive.

As to this clone: At one of its ends the junction is not consistent with the germline gene, which may arise from a read error. The chain combines TRBV28 with TRBJ1-2, with TRBD1 identical over 8 bases. Per the germline V gene, CDR1 is MDHEN and CDR2 is SYDVKM. The CDR3 runs to 14 residues. The CDR3 spells CAGSTLDRGYGYTF. DNA for the CDR3: TGTGCCGGCAGTACCCTAGACAGGGGCTATGGCTACACCTTC.

Concerning this clone: Other DNA sequences in this specimen translate into the identical CDR3. The chain joins TRBV5-1 to TRBJ2-2; 8 bases map to TRBD1. Germline CDR1 and CDR2: SGHRS and YFSETQ. The ends lost 3 bases at V and 1 base at J; junction bases unmatched: 5. The CDR3 has 16 amino acids. The CDR3 here is CASSWGTGGNTGELFF. CDR3 in DNA: TGCGCCAGCAGCTGGGGGACAGGAGGGAACACCGGGGAGCTGTTTTTT.

The chain joins TRBV2 to TRBJ2-3; weak D call: TRBD2 (6 bases). The CDR3 sequence is 15 residues long. V gave up 7 bases and J gave up 2 bases, with 16 bases separating them. Germline V gives CDR1 SNHLY, CDR2 FYNNEI. The CDR3 reads CASIGAGGTTDTQYF. CDR3 bases: TGTGCCAGCATAGGGGCGGGCGGGACCACAGATACGCAGTATTTT.

This clone turned up a few times. J is TRBJ2-7 and V is TRBV6-1; TRBD1 matches at 8 bases. Germline V gives CDR1 MNHNS, CDR2 SASEGT. The CDR3 length is 13 residues. J lost 6 bases, V lost 5 bases, and 6 bases had no gene match. For the CDR3, the DNA is TGTGCCAGCAGTACGGACAGGGAAGGCGAGCAGTACGTC. Residues: CASSTDREGEQYV.

The chain joins TRBV2 to TRBJ2-2, with 7 bases matching TRBD1. The germline V gene has CDR1 SNHLY and CDR2 FYNNEI. This CDR3 region has 13 residues. V gave up 6 bases and J gave up 4 bases; unmatched junction bases: 2. CDR3 sequence (DNA): TGTGCCAGCAGACGGGACAGCACCGGGGAGCTGTTTTTT. Its protein product is CASRRDSTGELFF.

The chain uses TRBV5-1 and TRBJ2-5, with 8 bases identical to TRBD1. CDR1 and CDR2 (germline): SGHRS, YFSETQ. V shed 0 bases, J shed 4 bases, and the junction held 11 bases outside the gene matches. The length of the CDR3 is 17 residues. The CDR3 DNA reads TGCGCCAGCAGCTTGGTCCAGGGGGCGTGGGTAGGAGAGACCCAGTACTTC. Residues: CASSLVQGAWVGETQYF.

The gene calls are TRBV6-6 and TRBJ2-5, with TRBD2 identical over 7 bases. The J call is uncertain, as TRBJ2-7 better fits the DNA end. The CDR3 extends over 14 amino acids. The germline CDR1 and CDR2 sequences are MNHNY and SVGAGI (reference sequence). The CDR3 reads CASRVLADSYEQYF. CDR3 DNA sequence: TGTGCCAGCAGGGTTCTAGCGGATTCCTACGAGCAGTACTTC.

This clone has just one count. In DNA, the CDR3 is TGTGCCAGCAGCTTATTACTAGCGGGAGGGAACACAGATACGCAGTATTTT. Translation: CASSLLLAGGNTDTQYF. V and J are TRBV7-9 and TRBJ2-3; 13 bases map to TRBD2. V lost 2 bases and J lost 2; bases outside the gene matches: 4. This CDR3 has 17 residues. Germline values: CDR1 SEHNR, CDR2 FQNEAQ (reference sequence). The full variable domain, completed using reference TRBV7-9 and TRBJ2-3, is DTGVSQNPRHKITKRGQNVTFRCDPISEHNRLYWYRQTLGQGPEFLTYFQNEAQLEKSRLLSDRFSAERPKGSFSTLEIQRTEQGDSAMYLCASSLLLAGGNTDTQYFGPGTRLTVL.

The chain uses TRBV2 and TRBJ2-4; D is uncertain. V gave up 6 bases and J gave up 0 bases, with 9 bases separating them. The CDR3 length is 14 residues. In germline, CDR1 is SNHLY, CDR2 FYNNEI. The chain's CDR3 is CASRSEIAKNIQYF. CDR3 nucleotide sequence: TGTGCCAGCAGGTCAGAAATAGCCAAAAACATTCAGTACTTC.

The chain uses TRBV18 and TRBJ2-7; tentative D call: TRBD2 (6 bases). Trimming removed 6 bases from V and 0 bases from J, with 12 bases in between. Germline V gene data show CDR1 as KGHSH and CDR2 as LQKENI. The CDR3 is 14 amino acids. CDR3: CASSPRDFSYEQYF. CDR3 DNA sequence: TGTGCCAGCTCTCCGAGGGACTTCTCCTACGAGCAGTACTTC.

The chain couples TRBV9 to TRBJ1-6, with 8 bases fitting TRBD1. Germline V gene data show CDR1 as SGDLS and CDR2 as YYNGEE. This CDR3 is built from 15 residues. Trimming at V came to 0 bases and at J to 10 bases, leaving 6 bases not matched to a gene. As DNA, the CDR3 is TGTGCCAGCAGCGTAGGTACAGGGGGTGGCTCACCCCTCCACTTT. Protein sequence: CASSVGTGGGSPLHF.

The chain carries TRBV5-4 and TRBJ2-1; TRBD1 aligns across 9 bases. The CDR3 is 16 residues long. In germline, CDR1 is SGHNT, CDR2 YYREEE (reference sequence). Trimming at V came to 3 bases and at J to 0 bases, leaving 4 bases not matched to a gene. The CDR3 sequence is CASSSRTGASYNEQFF. DNA for the CDR3: TGTGCCAGCAGCTCGAGGACAGGGGCCTCCTACAATGAGCAGTTCTTC.

The chain links TRBV7-9 to TRBJ1-2; 12 bases are a match to TRBD1. The length of the CDR3 is 16 residues. Germline CDR1 reads SEHNR; CDR2 reads FQNEAQ (reference sequence). V lost 3 bases to trimming and J lost 4 bases; unmatched junction nucleotides: 6. CDR3 nucleotides: TGTGCCAGCAGCTTCGGCAGGGGACAGGGGGCCTATGGCTACACCTTC. Protein sequence: CASSFGRGQGAYGYTF.

The chain has TRBV4-1 and TRBJ2-1; 7 positions agree with TRBD2. Germline-derived CDR1 and CDR2 are MGHRA and YSYEKL. This CDR3 is 14 amino acids long. After removal of 4 bases from V and 4 bases from J, the junction contained 4 bases not matched to a gene. The CDR3 loop reads CASSRGGSYNEQFF. CDR3 nucleotide sequence: TGCGCCAGCAGCCGCGGGGGATCTTACAATGAGCAGTTCTTC.

The chain is built from TRBV14 and TRBJ2-7, with TRBD2 as a possible D gene (6 bases). From germline, CDR1 is SGHDN and CDR2 FVKESK. CDR3 length: 14 residues. Trimming cost V 6 bases and J 2 bases, with 14 bases left between them. The DNA of the CDR3 is TGTGCCAGCAGTACTGGAGGGTGGCCCTACGAGCAGTACTTC. It is translated as CASSTGGWPYEQYF.

The rearrangement joins TRBV9 to TRBJ1-2; 8 nucleotides match TRBD1. Germline CDR1 and CDR2: SGDLS and YYNGEE. Trimming removed 2 bases from V and 7 bases from J; junction bases left unmatched: 10. The CDR3 contains 15 residues. The CDR3 coding sequence is TGTGCCAGCAGCGTTTACGGACAGGGCTTCGCTGGCTACACCTTC. Translation: CASSVYGQGFAGYTF. Variable domain in full (rest from reference TRBV9 and TRBJ1-2): DSGVTQTPKHLITATGQRVTLRCSPRSGDLSVYWYQQSLDQGLQFLIQYYNGEERAKGNILERFSAQQFPDLHSELNLSSLELGDSALYFCASSVYGQGFAGYTFGSGTRLTVV.

This clone has just a few counts. The rearrangement joins TRBV5-5 to TRBJ2-7; D might be TRBD2 (7 bases). There are 15 residues in the CDR3. Per germline, CDR1 SGHKS and CDR2 YYEKEE (reference sequence). V lost 4 bases to trimming and J lost 3 bases, with 17 bases between them. The CDR3 sequence is CASSPSVGGRYEQYF. CDR3 bases: TGTGCCAGCAGCCCCTCGGTCGGGGGGCGCTACGAGCAGTACTTC.

J is TRBJ2-5 and V is TRBV7-9, with D perhaps TRBD1 (6 bases). The CDR3 loop spans 12 amino acids. Looked up from germline, CDR1 is SEHNR and CDR2 is FQNEAQ (reference sequence). Trimming stripped 6 bases from V and 5 bases from J, with 10 bases between. CDR3 loop: CASSRTAETQYF. The CDR3 DNA sequence: TGTGCCAGCAGTCGGACAGCCGAGACCCAGTACTTC.

In this sample, this clone turned up once. The chain is built from TRBV7-3 and TRBJ2-2, with D uncertain. Trimming took 2 bases from V and 0 from J, leaving 4 bases between them. Germline values: CDR1 SGHTA, CDR2 FQGTGA. CDR3 size: 14 residues. CDR3 sequence reads: CASSLDTNTGELFF. CDR3 DNA sequence: TGTGCCAGCAGCTTAGACACGAACACCGGGGAGCTGTTTTTT.

This clone was detected a few times. This chain uses TRBV19 with TRBJ2-3, with 7 bases identical to TRBD2. The CDR3 extends over 15 amino acids. CDR1 and CDR2 from the germline V gene are LNHDA and SQIVND (reference sequence). V shed 4 bases, J shed 2 bases, and the junction held 6 bases outside the gene matches. The CDR3 DNA follows: TGTGCCAGTAGTACAGCGGGACTACCCACAGATACGCAGTATTTT. Translation gives CASSTAGLPTDTQYF.

The chain couples TRBV5-1 to TRBJ2-3; 10 bases are shared with TRBD1. The V gene end was trimmed by 0 bases and the J gene end by 4 bases; junction bases not matched to a gene: 2. Germline V gene sequence: CDR1 SGHRS, CDR2 YFSETQ. The CDR3 loop spans 15 amino acids. This chain's CDR3 is CASSLGQGAADTQYF. DNA of the CDR3: TGCGCCAGCAGCTTGGGACAGGGGGCCGCAGATACGCAGTATTTT.

The rearrangement joins TRBV6-5 to TRBJ2-1, with D possibly matching TRBD2 (6 bases). V lost 7 bases and J 15 bases, leaving 19 bases between the germline ends. The germline V gene encodes CDR1 MNHEY and CDR2 SVGAGI. This CDR3 comprises 12 residues. CDR3 nucleotides: TGTGCCAGCACAGCCCGACTAGGAAGCGTGTTCTTC. It encodes CASTARLGSVFF.

The J gene is TRBJ2-2, the V gene TRBV11-2; weak D call: TRBD2 (5 bases). Trimming pared 2 bases from V and 5 bases from J, leaving 18 bases between. This CDR3 region has 17 residues. Per germline, CDR1 SGHAT and CDR2 FQNNGV. CDR3 sequence reads: CASSLSGGFVRTGELFF. The CDR3 DNA sequence: TGTGCCAGCAGCTTAAGCGGTGGGTTCGTTCGTACCGGGGAGCTGTTTTTT.